A single sample gave rise to the 21 T cell receptor beta chains below, sequenced in a study of CD8 T cells in Susac syndrome. RNA was extracted with the RNeasy kit, and a quantity of roughly 0.5 to 1 ug was reverse transcribed using random hexamers. TCRdb re-called the immunoSEQ multiplex PCR reads with MiXCR, one entry per CDR3 protein. Among approximately 180,000 distinct CDR3 sequences, under 95% were seen once, and the ten largest hold approximately 0.094%. Sample: CD4+ T cells from PBMCs. The receptors stem from a human donor with multiple sclerosis.

This clonotype was observed once. The V call is TRBV19, the J call TRBJ1-1, with 8 bases that match TRBD1. There are 14 residues in the CDR3. Germline CDR1 and CDR2: LNHDA and SQIVND (reference sequence). V shed 6 bases, J shed 4 bases, and the junction held 7 bases outside the gene matches. CDR3 bases: TGTGCCAGTAGATCTCCGGACAGGGCCACTGAAGCTTTCTTT. Its translation: CASRSPDRATEAFF. The variable domain in full, completed from reference TRBV19 and TRBJ1-1, reads DGGITQSPKYLFRKEGQNVTLSCEQNLNHDAMYWYRQDPGQGLRLIYYSQIVNDFQKGDIAEGYSVSREKKESFPLTVTSAQKNPTAFYLCASRSPDRATEAFFGQGTRLTVV.

The chain combines TRBV11-2 with TRBJ2-1; a possible D gene is TRBD1 (6 bases). In germline, CDR1 is SGHAT, CDR2 FQNNGV. The CDR3 spans 15 residues. The V end was cut by 2 bases, the J end by 5 bases, with 13 bases between. CDR3 DNA: TGTGCCAGCAGCTTAACCCGGGACACGGACAATGAGCAGTTCTTC. It codes for CASSLTRDTDNEQFF.

The chain combines TRBV6-6 with TRBJ2-1; D is unresolved. Looked up from germline, CDR1 is MNHNY and CDR2 is SVGAGI (reference sequence). The V gene lost 0 bases and the J gene lost 7 bases, with 10 bases spanning the gap. This CDR3 has 14 amino acids. CDR3 residues: CASSYSYALNEQFF. The CDR3 DNA follows: TGTGCCAGCAGTTACTCGTATGCCTTAAATGAGCAGTTCTTC.

V gene TRBV27 combines with J gene TRBJ1-2; no clear D gene. The CDR3 extends over 13 amino acids. Deletions cut 5 bases from V and 4 bases from J, with 11 bases between. Germline CDR1 is MNHEY and CDR2 is SMNVEV (reference sequence). CDR3 amino acids: CASSHTRFYGYTF. For the CDR3, the DNA is TGTGCCAGCAGTCACACACGCTTCTATGGCTACACCTTC.

The chain is built from TRBV29-1 and TRBJ1-1; the match to TRBD1 covers 9 bases. CDR1 SQVTM and CDR2 ANQGSEA come from the germline V gene. The V segment lost 6 bases and the J segment 6 bases; nucleotides outside the gene matches: 2. This CDR3 region has 11 residues. The CDR3 reads CSVTGGSEAFF. CDR3 DNA: TGCAGCGTGACAGGGGGGTCTGAAGCTTTCTTT.

As DNA, the CDR3 is TGTGCCAGCAGCTCCACCCTTCTACGGGGGGCGGACACCGGGGAGCTGTTTTTT. Encoded protein: CASSSTLLRGADTGELFF. The chain combines TRBV4-2 with TRBJ2-2, with a tentative D call TRBD2 (7 bases). Trimming pared 5 bases from V and 3 bases from J, leaving 22 bases between. From germline, CDR1 is LGHNA and CDR2 YNFKEQ. The CDR3 consists of 18 residues.

This clonotype was recorded once. The gene calls are TRBV6-7 and TRBJ2-1; D unclear. TRBV6-7 is an ORF, and what it does is uncertain. The CDR3 is 14 residues long. Trimming left V 2 bases short and J 5 bases short, with 10 bases between. CDR3 sequence reads: CASSYPRWDNEQFF. CDR3 DNA sequence: TGTGCCAGCAGTTACCCGAGATGGGACAATGAGCAGTTCTTC.

The chain uses TRBV18 and TRBJ2-5; D perhaps matches TRBD2 (5 bases). Trimming shortened V by 6 bases and J by 0 bases, and 11 bases separated the two germline ends. The germline CDR1 and CDR2 sequences are KGHSH and LQKENI. The CDR3 sequence is 14 residues long. CDR3 in amino acids: CASSPDSNQETQYF. CDR3 in DNA: TGTGCCAGCTCTCCGGACTCGAACCAAGAGACCCAGTACTTC.

This sequence joins TRBV10-3 and TRBJ1-1, with TRBD1 as a possible D gene (5 bases). The CDR3 runs to 13 residues. Germline assignment: CDR1 ENHRY and CDR2 SYGVKD. Between the trimmed V and J ends, which lost 11 bases and 4 bases, there was a span of 17 bases. This CDR3 reads CAVLREPRTEAFF. The CDR3 nucleotides read TGTGCCGTACTCAGGGAGCCTCGCACTGAAGCTTTCTTT.

The V call is TRBV12-3 or TRBV12-4, the J call TRBJ1-6; D perhaps matches TRBD1 (6 bases). This CDR3 spans 12 amino acids. V was trimmed by 7 bases and J by 15 bases, leaving 16 bases between them. CDR3 residues: CASKSDSRILHF. CDR3 DNA sequence: TGTGCCAGCAAGTCGGACAGTCGCATCCTCCACTTT.

The V gene is TRBV29-1, the J gene TRBJ1-1; 7 bases match TRBD1. This CDR3 comprises 13 residues. In germline, CDR1 is SQVTM, CDR2 ANQGSEA. V trimming: 0 bases; J trimming: 6 bases; junction bases outside the gene matches: 4. CDR3 coding DNA: TGCAGCGTTGAAGAGGTAGGGGGCGCTGAAGCTTTCTTT. This gives the protein CSVEEVGGAEAFF.

A few counts support this clonotype. The chain combines TRBV6-5 with TRBJ2-3, with D possibly TRBD2 on 6 matching bases. V was trimmed by 6 bases and J by 2 bases, leaving 9 bases between them. Germline V gene lookup returns CDR1 MNHEY and CDR2 SVGAGI. The CDR3 is made up of 13 amino acids. For the CDR3, the DNA is TGTGCCAGCAGCCCGGGGGACACAGATACGCAGTATTTT. Translation gives CASSPGDTDTQYF.

This clonotype was counted a single time. This chain connects TRBV5-1 to TRBJ2-3; D is undetermined. Germline V CDR1 and CDR2: SGHRS, YFSETQ. V dropped 2 bases and J dropped 3 bases, with 7 bases sitting between them. This CDR3 contains 13 residues. CDR3 nucleotides: TGCGCCAGCAGCTTTCGCAAAACAGATACGCAGTATTTT. This encodes CASSFRKTDTQYF.

In its sample, this clonotype was seen once. The V gene is TRBV4-2, the J gene TRBJ2-1; possible D gene TRBD1, 5 bases. V lost 4 bases to trimming and J lost 0 bases, with 13 bases between them. The CDR3 runs to 16 residues. Germline V gene data show CDR1 as LGHNA and CDR2 as YNFKEQ. Here the CDR3 reads CASSRQQEISYNEQFF. In DNA form, the CDR3 reads TGTGCCAGCAGCCGACAACAGGAGATCTCCTACAATGAGCAGTTCTTC.

This clonotype was observed a single time. The rearrangement joins TRBV25-1 to TRBJ1-2; 10 nucleotides align to TRBD1. J was trimmed by 4 bases and V by 4 bases; bases with no gene match: 12. Germline-derived CDR1 and CDR2 are MGHDK and SYGVNS. CDR3 length: 17 amino acids. The CDR3 is CASSATPGQGGIYGYTF. The CDR3 DNA follows: TGTGCCAGCAGTGCGACACCCGGACAGGGGGGAATCTATGGCTACACCTTC.

The chain uses TRBV7-9 and TRBJ2-5; D is possibly TRBD2 (7 bases). The germline V and J ends were trimmed by 3 bases and 3 bases, with 11 bases remaining between them. The CDR3 covers 14 residues. The germline gives CDR1 SEHNR, CDR2 FQNEAQ (reference sequence). In DNA, the CDR3 is TGTGCCAGCAGCTTGGGGGGGGGCAAAGAGACCCAGTACTTC. This encodes CASSLGGGKETQYF.

This sequence joins TRBV29-1 and TRBJ2-7; D perhaps matches TRBD1 (6 bases). Germline V gene data show CDR1 as SQVTM and CDR2 as ANQGSEA. The length of the CDR3 is 11 residues. This chain's CDR3 is CREQGWYEQYF. The CDR3 coding sequence is TGCAGAGAACAGGGCTGGTACGAGCAGTACTTC.

This chain connects TRBV7-2 to TRBJ2-4; 9 bases are shared with TRBD1. V gave up 2 bases and J gave up 0 bases; unmatched junction bases: 5. The CDR3 sequence is 17 residues long. The V gene's germline CDR1 is SGHTA and CDR2 FQGNSA. CDR3 in amino acids: CASSLRQDRGAKNIQYF. The CDR3 region has the DNA TGTGCCAGCAGCTTACGGCAGGACAGGGGAGCCAAAAACATTCAGTACTTC.

CDR3 region: CASSQREVTNTGELFF. CDR3 bases: TGTGCCAGCAGCCAAAGGGAGGTAACGAACACCGGGGAGCTGTTTTTT. The chain employs TRBV16 and TRBJ2-2; maybe TRBD2 (6 bases). Trimming left V 2 bases short and J 0 bases short, with 10 bases between. The CDR3 consists of 16 residues. Germline V gene lookup returns CDR1 KGHSY and CDR2 FQNENV.

The rearrangement uses TRBV6-5 and TRBJ2-3; D remains unclear. Per germline, CDR1 MNHEY and CDR2 SVGAGI. V gave up 6 bases and J gave up 6 bases, with 7 bases separating them. The CDR3 covers 11 residues. The CDR3 sequence is CASRDGDTQYF. The DNA of the CDR3 is TGTGCCAGCAGGGACGGGGATACGCAGTATTTT.

This rearrangement joins TRBV6-5 to TRBJ2-7; 12 bases are a match to TRBD1. This CDR3 spans 15 amino acids. The trim removed 6 bases at V and 2 bases at J, leaving 5 bases unmatched. Looked up from germline, CDR1 is MNHEY and CDR2 is SVGAGI. The DNA of the CDR3 is TGTGCCAGCAGCCAGGGACAGGGGGCGACCTACGAGCAGTACTTC. As protein: CASSQGQGATYEQYF.